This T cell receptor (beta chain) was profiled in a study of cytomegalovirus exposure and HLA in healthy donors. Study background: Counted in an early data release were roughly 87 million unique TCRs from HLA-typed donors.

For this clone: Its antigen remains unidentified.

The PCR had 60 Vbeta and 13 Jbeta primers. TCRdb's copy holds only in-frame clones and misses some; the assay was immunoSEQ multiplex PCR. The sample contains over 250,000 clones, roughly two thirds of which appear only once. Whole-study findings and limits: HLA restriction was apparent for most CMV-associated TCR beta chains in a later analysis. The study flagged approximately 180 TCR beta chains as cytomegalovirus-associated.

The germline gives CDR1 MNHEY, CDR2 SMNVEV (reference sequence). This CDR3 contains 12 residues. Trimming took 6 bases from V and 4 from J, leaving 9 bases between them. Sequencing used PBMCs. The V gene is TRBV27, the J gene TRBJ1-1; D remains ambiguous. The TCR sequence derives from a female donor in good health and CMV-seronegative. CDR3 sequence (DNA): TGTGCCAGCAGGGGAGAGGGCACTGAAGCTTTCTTT. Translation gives CASRGEGTEAFF.